The 20 T cell receptor beta chains given below trace back to one sample, sequenced in a study of CD8 T cells in Susac syndrome (dated by TCRdb to between 2019 and 2020). The protocol used for the library was the immunoSEQ multiplex PCR assay. RNA was extracted with the RNeasy kit and roughly 0.5 to 1 ug was reverse transcribed using random hexamers. TCRdb reprocessing: public reads trimmed at Q25 with fastp, clones called with MiXCR, in-frame beta chains kept. CDR3 protein sequences are deduplicated, and each keeps its most common genes and DNA. This sample gives under 200,000 distinct CDR3 sequences in total; around 94% of them show up just once. Clones ranked in the top ten supply roughly 0.13% of the sample. Sequenced input: CD4+ T cells from PBMCs. Receptor source: a human donor in good health.

The J gene is TRBJ2-3, the V gene TRBV11-2; D uncertain. The CDR3 is 14 amino acids. Germline CDR1 and CDR2: SGHAT and FQNNGV. Deletions cut 1 base from V and 4 bases from J, with 9 bases between. CDR3 DNA sequence: TGTGCCAGCAGCTTAGTATATCCAGCAGATACGCAGTATTTT. It specifies CASSLVYPADTQYF.

The chain has TRBV7-2 and TRBJ1-2, with a weak D call TRBD1 (5 bases). The V end was cut by 1 base, the J end by 0 bases, with 9 bases between. The CDR3 covers 15 residues. Germline loops: CDR1 SGHTA, CDR2 FQGNSA. As DNA, the CDR3 is TGTGCCAGCAGCTTAGAGGGACTCCCTAACTATGGCTACACCTTC. Translating it yields CASSLEGLPNYGYTF.

J is TRBJ2-1 and V is TRBV20-1, with D maybe TRBD1 (8 bases). CDR1 and CDR2 from the germline V gene are DFQATT and SNEGSKA (reference sequence). This CDR3 has 16 residues. Between the trimmed V and J ends, which lost 0 bases and 2 bases, there was a span of 14 bases. CDR3 amino acids: CSARDRTGRAYNEQFF. For the CDR3, the DNA is TGCAGTGCTAGAGATAGGACAGGGAGGGCCTACAATGAGCAGTTCTTC.

The chain recombines TRBV30 with TRBJ2-2, with 10 bases matching TRBD2. The CDR3 consists of 15 residues. CDR1 GTSNPN and CDR2 SVGIG come from the germline V gene (reference sequence). V was clipped by 7 bases and J by 8 bases; unmatched bases: 13. For the CDR3, the DNA is TGTGCCTTCTCAACGACTAGCGGGCCCGCTGGGGAGCTGTTTTTT. Its translation is CAFSTTSGPAGELFF.

CDR3 protein: CASSGRANTGELFF. In nucleotides, the CDR3 is TGTGCCAGCAGCGGAAGGGCTAACACCGGGGAGCTGTTTTTT. The chain employs TRBV7-9 and TRBJ2-2; D ambiguous. This CDR3 has 14 residues. V was clipped by 5 bases and J by 2 bases, with 9 bases between them. Germline CDR1 reads SEHNR; CDR2 reads FQNEAQ (reference sequence).

This chain uses TRBV7-2 with TRBJ2-1; 10 bases fit TRBD1. The CDR3 loop spans 15 amino acids. The J segment lost 6 bases and the V segment lost 5 bases, leaving 7 bases of the junction unmatched. The germline V gene has CDR1 SGHTA and CDR2 FQGNSA. The CDR3 sequence is CASSPQRDRGNEQFF. For the CDR3, the DNA is TGTGCCAGCAGCCCTCAACGGGACAGGGGCAATGAGCAGTTCTTC. Using reference TRBV7-2 and TRBJ2-1 for the parts outside the CDR3, the full variable domain is GAGVSQSPSNKVTEKGKDVELRCDPISGHTALYWYRQSLGQGLEFLIYFQGNSAPDKSGLPSDRFSAERTGGSVSTLTIQRTQQEDSAVYLCASSPQRDRGNEQFFGPGTRLTVL.

A remark on this clonotype: One junction end disagrees with the germline gene, perhaps due to a read error. The chain employs TRBV7-7 and TRBJ2-1; 7 bases map to TRBD1. From germline, CDR1 is SSHAT and CDR2 FNYEAQ (reference sequence). This CDR3 has 13 residues. CDR3 loop: CASSLDRENEQFF. The CDR3 DNA sequence: TGTGCTAGCAGCCTAGACAGGGAGAATGAGCAGTTCTTC.

The genes are TRBV20-1 and TRBJ1-6; 7 bases align to TRBD1. Germline V gene lookup returns CDR1 DFQATT and CDR2 SNEGSKA (reference sequence). The length of the CDR3 is 13 residues. J lost 9 bases, V lost 2 bases, and 4 bases had no gene match. The CDR3 sequence is CSARRQGGSPLHF. DNA of the CDR3: TGCAGTGCTAGACGGCAGGGGGGTTCACCCCTCCACTTT.

V gene TRBV7-2 combines with J gene TRBJ2-1; TRBD2 aligns across 9 bases. The CDR3 extends over 16 amino acids. The germline V gene has CDR1 SGHTA and CDR2 FQGNSA. Trimming cost V 6 bases and J 4 bases; bases outside gene matches: 10. The CDR3 region has the DNA TGTGCCAGCAGGATACAGGGCGGGGGGGCTTACAATGAGCAGTTCTTC. Residues: CASRIQGGGAYNEQFF.

The chain carries TRBV30 and TRBJ2-1; D is unresolved. Germline CDR1 reads GTSNPN; CDR2 reads SVGIG (reference sequence). The V end lost 5 bases, the J end lost 5 bases, and 7 bases lay between the germline ends. The CDR3 has 11 amino acids. The CDR3 region is CAWGNDNEQFF. Here the CDR3 DNA reads TGTGCCTGGGGAAATGACAATGAGCAGTTCTTC.

The V gene is TRBV5-4, the J gene TRBJ1-4, with a weak D call TRBD1 (5 bases). Trimming removed 10 bases from V and 3 bases from J, with 10 bases in between. The CDR3 spans 12 residues. Germline CDR1 is SGHNT and CDR2 is YYREEE (reference sequence). The CDR3 sequence: CASRGANEKLFF. The DNA of the CDR3 is TGTGCCTCACGGGGGGCTAATGAAAAACTGTTTTTT.

The J gene is TRBJ2-7, the V gene TRBV28; TRBD1 agrees at 9 bases. The germline V gene has CDR1 MDHEN and CDR2 SYDVKM. The CDR3 has 15 amino acids. Losses at the gene ends were 6 bases for V and 0 bases for J; bases not matched to a gene: 6. CDR3 sequence: CASRTGQGGSYEQYF. CDR3 nucleotide sequence: TGTGCCAGCAGAACGGGACAGGGCGGCTCCTACGAGCAGTACTTC.

The gene calls are TRBV5-1 and TRBJ2-3; unclear D gene. V was clipped by 3 bases and J by 5 bases, with 13 bases between them. The CDR3 loop spans 14 amino acids. Germline CDR1 SGHRS, CDR2 YFSETQ. In DNA form, the CDR3 reads TGCGCCAGCAGCTCGTTACGGAACGGAGATACGCAGTATTTT. It specifies CASSSLRNGDTQYF.

This rearrangement joins TRBV5-6 to TRBJ2-5; 8 nucleotides agree with TRBD1. This CDR3 is built from 16 residues. Germline loops: CDR1 SGHDT, CDR2 YYEEEE. The junction had 8 bases not matched to a gene; V was cut back by 4 bases and J by 0 bases. The CDR3 nucleotides read TGTGCCAGCAGCCCCGAGACAGGGGCCCACCAAGAGACCCAGTACTTC. The encoded protein is CASSPETGAHQETQYF.

The chain links TRBV5-1 to TRBJ2-1; no clear D gene. V was cut by 0 bases and J by 7 bases, with 11 bases left in between. Germline loops: CDR1 SGHRS, CDR2 YFSETQ. The length of the CDR3 is 14 residues. The CDR3: CASSLAVSYNEQFF. As DNA, the CDR3 is TGCGCCAGCAGCTTGGCCGTCAGTTATAATGAGCAGTTCTTC.

V and J are TRBV6-2 or TRBV6-3 and TRBJ2-7; 7 nucleotides agree with TRBD2. V lost 6 bases and J lost 3; bases outside the gene matches: 5. This CDR3 has 13 amino acids. In germline, CDR1 is MNHEY, CDR2 SVGEGT. The CDR3 nucleotides are TGTGCCAGCAGCCCAGGACTAGACTACGAGCAGTACTTC. Amino acid sequence: CASSPGLDYEQYF.

The chain combines TRBV7-8 with TRBJ2-3; 7 bases fit TRBD2. V gave up 5 bases and J gave up 4 bases; unmatched junction bases: 3. CDR1 and CDR2 (germline): SGHVS, FQNEAQ. The CDR3 extends over 13 amino acids. CDR3 nucleotide sequence: TGTGCCAGCAGCCGGGGGGTGTCAGATACGCAGTATTTT. As protein: CASSRGVSDTQYF.

The genes are TRBV19 and TRBJ1-2; D is undetermined. The CDR3 has 13 amino acids. Germline CDR1 and CDR2: LNHDA and SQIVND (reference sequence). V lost 5 bases and J lost 5, with 12 bases in between. The CDR3 DNA sequence: TGTGCCAGTAGTCGGCCCTTGGAGTATGGCTACACCTTC. Amino acid sequence: CASSRPLEYGYTF.

The CDR3 bases are TGTGCCAGCGATGGGGGGCCCCAGTATTTT. Its translation: CASDGGPQYF. The rearrangement joins TRBV2 to TRBJ2-3; D possibly uses TRBD1 or TRBD2 (6 bases each). Trimming removed 8 bases at V and 12 bases at J, with 12 bases between. The CDR3 sequence is 10 residues long. The germline V gene encodes CDR1 SNHLY and CDR2 FYNNEI.

This clonotype was recorded only once. V and J are TRBV6-5 and TRBJ1-3; 8 nucleotides line up with TRBD1. V was clipped by 8 bases and J by 0 bases; unmatched bases: 6. Germline V gene sequence: CDR1 MNHEY, CDR2 SVGAGI. This CDR3 spans 15 amino acids. CDR3 amino acids: CASGYGTGSGNTIYF. The CDR3 region has the DNA TGTGCCAGCGGCTACGGGACAGGCTCTGGAAACACCATATATTTT.